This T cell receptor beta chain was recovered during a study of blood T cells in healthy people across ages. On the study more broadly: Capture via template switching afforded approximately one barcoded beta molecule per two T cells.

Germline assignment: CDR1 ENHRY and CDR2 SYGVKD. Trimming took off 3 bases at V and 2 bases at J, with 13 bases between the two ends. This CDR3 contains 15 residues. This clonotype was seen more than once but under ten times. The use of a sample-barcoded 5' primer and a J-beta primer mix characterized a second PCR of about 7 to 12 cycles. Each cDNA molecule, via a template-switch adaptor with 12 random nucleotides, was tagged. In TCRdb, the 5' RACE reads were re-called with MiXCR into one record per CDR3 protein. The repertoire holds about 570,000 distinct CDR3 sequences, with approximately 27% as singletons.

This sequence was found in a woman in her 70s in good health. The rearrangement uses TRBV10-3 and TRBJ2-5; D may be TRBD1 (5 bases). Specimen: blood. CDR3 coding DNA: TGTGCCATCAGTGATGGGGCTGTCAGTCAAGAGACCCAGTACTTC. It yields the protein CAISDGAVSQETQYF.